These T cell receptor beta chains were read from a single sample in a study of cytomegalovirus exposure and HLA in healthy donors. Sequencing was performed with immunoSEQ multiplex PCR; in TCRdb, only in-frame clones are kept and a portion is missing. The sample records over 120,000 clones, about 74% being singletons. Sample: PBMCs. These receptors all stem from a man younger than 30 in good health and CMV-seropositive. CDR3s include the opening cysteine and the closing phenylalanine or tryptophan. The order of the fields is V gene, CDR3 protein.

TRBV9,CASSGPRAVDTQYF
TRBV10-2,CASASGVTDTQYF
TRBV7-2,CASSLAWQGRGYTF
TRBV10-1,CASRDHRTGDEQYF
TRBV27,CASSFAGGISNSPLHF
TRBV28,CASSIPITKNQPQHF
TRBV5-1,CASSRGQGLNTEAFF
TRBV18,CASSSQTGGNQPQHF
TRBV11-2,CASSPIRTGTYEQYF
TRBV6-1,CASSPFTGGSNEQYF
TRBV30,CAWSVRWNYGYTF
TRBV9,CASSPRTSGSYEQYF
TRBV11-3,CASSFSPGLANNEQFF
TRBV10-2,CASSDRDRASAGELFF
TRBV6-6,CASSWTGNTEAFF
TRBV5-5,CASSTGQSMSYTF
TRBV18,CASSPQTDTQYF
TRBV7-3,CASSPGGLAGGTEQYF
TRBV4-1,CASSQDLRGNQPQHF
TRBV28,CASSLPKNTEAFF
TRBV18,CASSPSGRPYEQYF
TRBV28,CASSLAGGTDTQYF
TRBV25-1,CASSPYREGGTEAFF
TRBV27,CASSPLSVGESGANVLTF
TRBV27,CASSLRGLAGLYNEQFF
TRBV9,CASTPSGARSNTGELFF
TRBV28,CASSPRRQLSYEQYF
TRBV27,CASSGQGGGKAFF
TRBV9,CASSSRIVPGQGWGYTF
TRBV4-3,CASSQVEGAYEQYF
TRBV5-4,CASSSPWTSGWNEQYF
TRBV2,CASCGEYEQYF
TRBV6-1,CASSERLAAGELFF
TRBV28,CASRGAASGNQETQYF
TRBV29-1,CSVGVGGQSYF
TRBV27,CASSLSVRDRYGYTF
TRBV4-1,CASSPTGSRNTIYF
TRBV19,CASSTQETQYF
TRBV14,CASSRSSYEQYF
TRBV19,CASRELGPGDEQFF
TRBV7-2,CASSLEGAGTEAFF
TRBV2,CASNQRAQQETQYF
TRBV9,CASSEGRGEKLFF
TRBV6-4,CASSVYGGGYNEQFF
TRBV6-1,CASMSGRLTYNEQFF
TRBV5-1,CASSQTGGGYEQYF
TRBV27,CASSDRGPDQPQHF
TRBV9,CASSVKARLAGVGANVLTF
TRBV5-6,CASSQGLAGDYEQYF
TRBV6-5,CASSLDSSNQPQHF
TRBV25-1,CASNRGSYNEQFF
TRBV27,CASSLSPGGTEAFF
TRBV29-1,CSVEHSYEQYF
TRBV4-1,CASSQDSGLAGGQYF
TRBV7-8,CASSLARGGSSTEAFF
TRBV7-2,CASSSRGTSGYEQYF
TRBV29-1,CSVHGAGGYTF
TRBV9,CASSVGGTGGREQYF
TRBV5-8,CASSLQGVMNTEAFF